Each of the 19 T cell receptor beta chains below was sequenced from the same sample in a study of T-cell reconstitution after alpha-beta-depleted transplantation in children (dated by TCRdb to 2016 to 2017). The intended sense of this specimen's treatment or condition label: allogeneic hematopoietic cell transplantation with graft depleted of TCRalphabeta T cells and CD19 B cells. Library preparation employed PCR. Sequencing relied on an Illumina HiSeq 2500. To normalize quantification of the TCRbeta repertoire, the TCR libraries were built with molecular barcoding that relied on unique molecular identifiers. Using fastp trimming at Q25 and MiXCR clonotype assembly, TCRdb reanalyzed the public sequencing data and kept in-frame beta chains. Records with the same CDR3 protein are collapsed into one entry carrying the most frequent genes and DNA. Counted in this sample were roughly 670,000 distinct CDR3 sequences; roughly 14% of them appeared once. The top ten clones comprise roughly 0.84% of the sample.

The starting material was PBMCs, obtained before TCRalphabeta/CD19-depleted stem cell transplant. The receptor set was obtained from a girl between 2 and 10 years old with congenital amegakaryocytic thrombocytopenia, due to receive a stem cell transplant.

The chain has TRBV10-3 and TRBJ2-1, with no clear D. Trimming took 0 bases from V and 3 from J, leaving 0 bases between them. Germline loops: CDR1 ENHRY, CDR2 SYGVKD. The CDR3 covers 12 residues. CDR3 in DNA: TGTGCCATCAGTGAGTCCTACAATGAGCAGTTCTTC. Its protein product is CAISESYNEQFF.

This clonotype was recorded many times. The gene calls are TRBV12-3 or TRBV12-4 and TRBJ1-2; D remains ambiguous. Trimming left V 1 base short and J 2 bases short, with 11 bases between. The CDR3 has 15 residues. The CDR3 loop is CASSLGPGENYGYTF. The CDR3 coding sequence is TGTGCCAGCAGTTTAGGCCCGGGAGAGAACTATGGCTACACCTTC.

CDR3 in DNA: TGTGCCAGCAGTGACAGTTTACAAGAGACCCAGTACTTC. Translating gives CASSDSLQETQYF. The J gene is TRBJ2-5, the V gene TRBV12-3 or TRBV12-4; D may be TRBD1 (5 bases). V lost 5 bases to trimming and J lost 2 bases, with 9 bases between them. The length of the CDR3 is 13 residues.

The CDR3 bases are TGTGCCAGCAGTGCTTGGGCGGGAGGTAGAGATACGCAGTATTTT. Its translation: CASSAWAGGRDTQYF. The chain carries TRBV2 and TRBJ2-3, with 8 positions matching TRBD2. CDR3 length: 15 amino acids. V shed 4 bases, J shed 5 bases, and the junction held 8 bases outside the gene matches. The germline gives CDR1 SNHLY, CDR2 FYNNEI. Filled out from reference TRBV2 and TRBJ2-3, the complete variable domain reads EPEVTQTPSHQVTQMGQEVILRCVPISNHLYFYWYRQILGQKVEFLVSFYNNEISEKSEIFDDQFSVERPDGSNFTLKIRSTKLEDSAMYFCASSAWAGGRDTQYFGPGTRLTVL.

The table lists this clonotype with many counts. The DNA of the CDR3 is TGTGCCAGCGAGCCCGGGACCGGGGAGCTGTTTTTT. Protein sequence: CASEPGTGELFF. The chain is built from TRBV7-9 and TRBJ2-2; no definite D call. Germline CDR1 and CDR2: SEHNR and FQNEAQ (reference sequence). The V gene lost 8 bases and the J gene lost 5 bases, with 9 bases spanning the gap. The CDR3 spans 12 residues. Using reference TRBV7-9 and TRBJ2-2 for the parts outside the CDR3, the full variable domain is DTGVSQNPRHKITKRGQNVTFRCDPISEHNRLYWYRQTLGQGPEFLTYFQNEAQLEKSRLLSDRFSAERPKGSFSTLEIQRTEQGDSAMYLCASEPGTGELFFGEGSRLTVL.

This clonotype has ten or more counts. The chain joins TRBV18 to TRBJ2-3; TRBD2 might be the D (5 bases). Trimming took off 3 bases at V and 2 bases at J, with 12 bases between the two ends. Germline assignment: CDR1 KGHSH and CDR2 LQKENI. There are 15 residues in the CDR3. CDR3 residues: CASSPGGPNTDTQYF. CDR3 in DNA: TGTGCCAGCTCACCGGGCGGGCCCAACACAGATACGCAGTATTTT.

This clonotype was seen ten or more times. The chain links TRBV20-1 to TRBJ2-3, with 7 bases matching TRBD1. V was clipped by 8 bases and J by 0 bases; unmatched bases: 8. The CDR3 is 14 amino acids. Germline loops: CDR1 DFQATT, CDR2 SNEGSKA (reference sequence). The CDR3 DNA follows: TGCAGTTTGAGTAGGGACAGCAGCACAGATACGCAGTATTTT. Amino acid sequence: CSLSRDSSTDTQYF.

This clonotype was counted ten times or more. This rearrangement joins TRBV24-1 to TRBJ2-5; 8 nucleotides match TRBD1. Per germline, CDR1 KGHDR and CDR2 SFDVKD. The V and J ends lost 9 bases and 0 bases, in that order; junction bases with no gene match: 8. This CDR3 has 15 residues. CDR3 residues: CATSMTGVYQETQYF. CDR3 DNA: TGTGCCACCTCCATGACAGGGGTGTACCAAGAGACCCAGTACTTC.

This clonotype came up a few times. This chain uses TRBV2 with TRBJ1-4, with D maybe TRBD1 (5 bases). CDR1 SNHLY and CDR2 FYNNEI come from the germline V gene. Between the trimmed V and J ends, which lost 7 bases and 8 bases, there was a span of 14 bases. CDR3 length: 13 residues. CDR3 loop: CASNQGTIEKLFF. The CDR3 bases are TGTGCCAGCAATCAGGGAACGATCGAAAAACTGTTTTTT.

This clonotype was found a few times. The CDR3 coding sequence is TGCGCCAGCAGCTTGGGGGACACTTATTGGGAGACCCAGTACTTC. Amino acids: CASSLGDTYWETQYF. This chain links TRBV5-1 with TRBJ2-5; tentatively, D is TRBD1 (6 bases). The CDR3 covers 15 residues. Deletions cut 0 bases from V and 5 bases from J, with 14 bases between. The germline CDR1 and CDR2 sequences are SGHRS and YFSETQ.

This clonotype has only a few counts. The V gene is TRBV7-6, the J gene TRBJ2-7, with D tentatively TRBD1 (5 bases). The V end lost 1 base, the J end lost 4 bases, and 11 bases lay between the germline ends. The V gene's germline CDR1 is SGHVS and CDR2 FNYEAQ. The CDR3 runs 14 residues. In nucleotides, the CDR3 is TGTGCCAGCAGCTTAGGAAGCAGGGCATACGAGCAGTACTTC. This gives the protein CASSLGSRAYEQYF.

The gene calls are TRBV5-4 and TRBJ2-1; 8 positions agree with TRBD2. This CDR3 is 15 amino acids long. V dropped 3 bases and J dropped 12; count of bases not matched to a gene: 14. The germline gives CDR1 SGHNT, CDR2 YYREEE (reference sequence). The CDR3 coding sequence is TGTGCCAGCAGCTCCCCCGGGACTAGGGCGTTCGGGCAGTTCTTC. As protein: CASSSPGTRAFGQFF.

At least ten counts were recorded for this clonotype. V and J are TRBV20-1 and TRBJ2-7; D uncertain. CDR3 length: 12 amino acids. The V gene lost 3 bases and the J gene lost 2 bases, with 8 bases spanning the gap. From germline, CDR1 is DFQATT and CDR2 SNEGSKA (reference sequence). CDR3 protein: CSASLDAYEQYF. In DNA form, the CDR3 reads TGCAGTGCTAGTCTAGACGCCTACGAGCAGTACTTC.

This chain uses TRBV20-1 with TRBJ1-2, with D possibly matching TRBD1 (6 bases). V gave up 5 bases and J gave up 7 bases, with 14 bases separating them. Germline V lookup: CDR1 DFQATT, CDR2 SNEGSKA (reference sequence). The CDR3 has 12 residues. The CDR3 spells CSALVEGGGYTF. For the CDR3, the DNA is TGCAGTGCTTTAGTGGAGGGGGGTGGCTACACCTTC.

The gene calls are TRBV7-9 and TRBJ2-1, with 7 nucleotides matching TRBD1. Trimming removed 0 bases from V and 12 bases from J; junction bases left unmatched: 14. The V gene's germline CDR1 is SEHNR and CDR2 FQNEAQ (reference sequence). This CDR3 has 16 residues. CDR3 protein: CASSLAPTGSDDAQFF. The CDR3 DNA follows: TGTGCCAGCAGCTTAGCGCCGACAGGGTCTGACGATGCGCAGTTCTTC.

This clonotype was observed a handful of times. CDR3 protein: CASGGSAPRETQYF. The CDR3 region has the DNA TGTGCCAGCGGAGGTAGCGCCCCGCGAGAGACCCAGTACTTC. V is TRBV6-1 and J is TRBJ2-5; TRBD2 might be the D (5 bases). With 8 bases removed from V and 4 bases from J, the gap between germline ends came to 17 bases. Germline V gives CDR1 MNHNS, CDR2 SASEGT. There are 14 residues in the CDR3.

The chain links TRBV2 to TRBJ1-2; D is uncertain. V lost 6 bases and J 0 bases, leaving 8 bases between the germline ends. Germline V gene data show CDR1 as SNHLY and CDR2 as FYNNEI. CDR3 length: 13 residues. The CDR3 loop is CASRVEANYGYTF. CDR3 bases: TGTGCCAGCAGAGTTGAAGCTAACTATGGCTACACCTTC. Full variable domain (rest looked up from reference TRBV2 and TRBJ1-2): EPEVTQTPSHQVTQMGQEVILRCVPISNHLYFYWYRQILGQKVEFLVSFYNNEISEKSEIFDDQFSVERPDGSNFTLKIRSTKLEDSAMYFCASRVEANYGYTFGSGTRLTVV.

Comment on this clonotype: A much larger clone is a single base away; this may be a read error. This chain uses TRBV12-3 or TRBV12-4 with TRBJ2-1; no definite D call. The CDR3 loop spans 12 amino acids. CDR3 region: CASSPRYFLQLF. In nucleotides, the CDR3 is TGTGCCAGCAGTCCCCGTTATTTTTTGCAGCTCTTC.

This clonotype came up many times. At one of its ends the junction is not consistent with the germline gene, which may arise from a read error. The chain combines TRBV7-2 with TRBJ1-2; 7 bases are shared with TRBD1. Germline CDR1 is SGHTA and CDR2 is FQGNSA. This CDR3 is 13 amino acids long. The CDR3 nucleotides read TGTGCCAGCAGCTTCCCCGTTCCGGGACAGACAGACTTC. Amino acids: CASSFPVPGQTDF.